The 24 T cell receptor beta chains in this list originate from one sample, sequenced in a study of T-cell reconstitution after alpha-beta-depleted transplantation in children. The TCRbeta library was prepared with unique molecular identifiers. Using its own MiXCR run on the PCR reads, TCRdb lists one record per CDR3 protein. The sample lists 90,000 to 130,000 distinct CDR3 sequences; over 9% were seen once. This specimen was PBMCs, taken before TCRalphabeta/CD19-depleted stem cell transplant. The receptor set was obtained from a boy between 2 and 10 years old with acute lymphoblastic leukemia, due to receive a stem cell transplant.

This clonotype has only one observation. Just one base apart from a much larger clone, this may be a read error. The CDR3 coding sequence is TGTGCCAGCAGTATTAACCCGGGCTCCTTGTACACTGAAGCTTTCTTT. This translates into CASSINPGSLYTEAFF. V usage is TRBV5-5 and J usage is TRBJ1-1; D remains ambiguous. The germline gives CDR1 SGHKS, CDR2 YYEKEE (reference sequence). V was trimmed by 5 bases and J by 3 bases, leaving 20 bases between them. This CDR3 comprises 16 residues. Full variable domain (remainder filled in from reference TRBV5-5 and TRBJ1-1): DAGVTQSPTHLIKTRGQQVTLRCSPISGHKSVSWYQQVLGQGPQFIFQYYEKEERGRGNFPDRFSARQFPNYSSELNVNALLLGDSALYLCASSINPGSLYTEAFFGQGTRLTVV.

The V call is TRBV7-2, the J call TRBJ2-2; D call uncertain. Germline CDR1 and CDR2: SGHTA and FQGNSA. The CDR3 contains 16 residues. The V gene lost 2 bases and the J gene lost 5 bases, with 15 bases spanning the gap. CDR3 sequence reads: CASSLSPGGETGELFF. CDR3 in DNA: TGTGCCAGCAGCTTAAGTCCGGGCGGAGAAACCGGGGAGCTGTTTTTT.

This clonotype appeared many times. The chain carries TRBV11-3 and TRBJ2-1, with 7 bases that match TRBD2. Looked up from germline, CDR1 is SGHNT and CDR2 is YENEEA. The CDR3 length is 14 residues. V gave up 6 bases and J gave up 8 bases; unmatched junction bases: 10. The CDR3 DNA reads TGTGCCAGCAGTCCCTTGGGAGGGAGCCATGAGCAGTTCTTC. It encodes CASSPLGGSHEQFF.

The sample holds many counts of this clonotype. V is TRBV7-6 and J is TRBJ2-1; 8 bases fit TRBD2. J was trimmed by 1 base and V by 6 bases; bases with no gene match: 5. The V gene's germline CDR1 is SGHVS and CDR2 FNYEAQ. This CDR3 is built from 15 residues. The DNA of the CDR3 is TGTGCCAGCAGATCGATAGCGGGGTCCTACAATGAGCAGTTCTTC. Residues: CASRSIAGSYNEQFF.

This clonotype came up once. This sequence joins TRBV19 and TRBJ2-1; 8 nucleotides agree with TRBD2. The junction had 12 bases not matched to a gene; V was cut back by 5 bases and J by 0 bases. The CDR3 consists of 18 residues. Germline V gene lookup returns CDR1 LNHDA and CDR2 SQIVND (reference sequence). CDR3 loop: CASSRRTSGGSSYNEQFF. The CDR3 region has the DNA TGTGCCAGTAGTCGCCGCACTAGCGGAGGAAGCTCCTACAATGAGCAGTTCTTC.

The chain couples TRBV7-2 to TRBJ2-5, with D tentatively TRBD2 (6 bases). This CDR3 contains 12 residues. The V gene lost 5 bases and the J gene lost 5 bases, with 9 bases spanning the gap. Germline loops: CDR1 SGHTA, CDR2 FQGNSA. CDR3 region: CASSPSGETQYF. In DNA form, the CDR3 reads TGTGCCAGCAGCCCAAGCGGGGAGACCCAGTACTTC.

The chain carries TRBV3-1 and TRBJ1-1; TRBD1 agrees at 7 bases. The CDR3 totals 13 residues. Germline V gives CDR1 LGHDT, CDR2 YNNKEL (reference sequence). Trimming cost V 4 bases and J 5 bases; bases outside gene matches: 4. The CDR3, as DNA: TGTGCCAGCAGCCCGACAGGGCGGACTGAAGCTTTCTTT. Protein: CASSPTGRTEAFF.

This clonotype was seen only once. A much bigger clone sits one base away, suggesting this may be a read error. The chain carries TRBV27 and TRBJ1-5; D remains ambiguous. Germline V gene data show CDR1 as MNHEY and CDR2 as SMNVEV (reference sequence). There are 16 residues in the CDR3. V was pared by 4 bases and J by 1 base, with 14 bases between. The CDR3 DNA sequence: TGTGCCAGCAGTTGGAGGGAGCAAGGAAGCAATCAGCCCCAGCATTTT. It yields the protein CASSWREQGSNQPQHF.

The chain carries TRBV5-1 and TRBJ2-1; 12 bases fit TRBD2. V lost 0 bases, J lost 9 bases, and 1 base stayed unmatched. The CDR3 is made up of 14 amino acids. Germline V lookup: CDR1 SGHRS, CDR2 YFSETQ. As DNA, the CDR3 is TGCGCCAGCAGCTTGGAGACTAGCGGGGGTGAGCAGTTCTTC. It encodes CASSLETSGGEQFF.

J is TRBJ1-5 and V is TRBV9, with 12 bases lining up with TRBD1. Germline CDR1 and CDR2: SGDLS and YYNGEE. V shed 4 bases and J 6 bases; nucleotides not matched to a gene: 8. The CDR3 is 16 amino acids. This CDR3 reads CASSPGDRGRGQPQHF. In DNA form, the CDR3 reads TGTGCCAGCAGCCCCGGGGACAGGGGGCGCGGTCAGCCCCAGCATTTT.

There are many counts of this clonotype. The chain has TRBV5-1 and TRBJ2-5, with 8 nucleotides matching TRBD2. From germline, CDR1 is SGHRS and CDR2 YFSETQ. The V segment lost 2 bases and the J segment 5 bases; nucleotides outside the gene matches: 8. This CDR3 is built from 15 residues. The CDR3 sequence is CASSFSSGSGETQYF. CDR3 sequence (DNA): TGCGCCAGCAGCTTTAGCAGCGGGAGTGGGGAGACCCAGTACTTC.

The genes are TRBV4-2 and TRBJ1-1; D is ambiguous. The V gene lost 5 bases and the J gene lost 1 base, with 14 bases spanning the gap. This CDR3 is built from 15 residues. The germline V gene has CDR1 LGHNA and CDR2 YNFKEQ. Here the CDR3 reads CASSGWVLWNTEAFF. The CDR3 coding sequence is TGTGCCAGCAGCGGATGGGTCCTCTGGAACACTGAAGCTTTCTTT.

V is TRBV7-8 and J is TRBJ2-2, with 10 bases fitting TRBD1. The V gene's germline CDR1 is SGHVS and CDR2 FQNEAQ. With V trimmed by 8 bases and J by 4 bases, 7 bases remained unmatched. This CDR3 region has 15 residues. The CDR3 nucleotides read TGTGCCAGCCCCTTAGGGACAGGGGTCACCGGGGAGCTGTTTTTT. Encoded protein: CASPLGTGVTGELFF.

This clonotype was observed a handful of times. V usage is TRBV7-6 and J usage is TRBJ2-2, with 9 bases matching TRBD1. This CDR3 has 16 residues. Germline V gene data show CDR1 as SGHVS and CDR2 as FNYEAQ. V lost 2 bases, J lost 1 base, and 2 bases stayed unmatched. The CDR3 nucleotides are TGTGCCAGCAGCTTAACAGGGGGCATGAACACCGGGGAGCTGTTTTTT. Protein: CASSLTGGMNTGELFF. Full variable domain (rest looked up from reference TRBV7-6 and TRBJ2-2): GAGVSQSPRYKVTKRGQDVALRCDPISGHVSLYWYRQALGQGPEFLTYFNYEAQQDKSGLPNDRFSAERPEGSISTLTIQRTEQRDSAMYRCASSLTGGMNTGELFFGEGSRLTVL.

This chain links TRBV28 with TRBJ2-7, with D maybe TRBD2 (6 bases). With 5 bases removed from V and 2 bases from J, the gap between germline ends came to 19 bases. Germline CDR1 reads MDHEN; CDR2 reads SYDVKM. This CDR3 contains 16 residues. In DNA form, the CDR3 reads TGTGCCAGCAGTCCCTATCGAGCGGGTAACCCCTACGAGCAGTACTTC. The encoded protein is CASSPYRAGNPYEQYF. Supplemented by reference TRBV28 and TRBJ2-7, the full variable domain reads DVKVTQSSRYLVKRTGEKVFLECVQDMDHENMFWYRQDPGLGLRLIYFSYDVKMKEKGDIPEGYSVSREKKERFSLILESASTNQTSMYLCASSPYRAGNPYEQYFGPGTRLTVT.

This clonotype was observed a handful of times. CDR3 in DNA: TGTGCCAGCAGCTTTTCAAGCAGGGTTTTCGAAAAACTGTTTTTT. Translating it yields CASSFSSRVFEKLFF. This sequence joins TRBV7-9 and TRBJ1-4; maybe TRBD1 (5 bases). The CDR3 sequence is 15 residues long. Trimming took 3 bases from V and 8 from J, leaving 16 bases between them. Germline CDR1 reads SEHNR; CDR2 reads FQNEAQ (reference sequence).

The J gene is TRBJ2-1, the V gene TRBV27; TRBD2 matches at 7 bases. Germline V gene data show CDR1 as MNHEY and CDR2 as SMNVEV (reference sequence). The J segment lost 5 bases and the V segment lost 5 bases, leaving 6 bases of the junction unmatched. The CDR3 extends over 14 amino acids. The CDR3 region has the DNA TGTGCCAGCAGTCTGGGAGGGCCCCACAATGAGCAGTTCTTC. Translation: CASSLGGPHNEQFF.

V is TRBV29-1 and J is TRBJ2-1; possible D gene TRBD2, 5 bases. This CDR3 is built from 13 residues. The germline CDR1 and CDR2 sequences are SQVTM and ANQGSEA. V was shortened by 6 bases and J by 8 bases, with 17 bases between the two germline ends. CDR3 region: CSVFQGLAHEQFF. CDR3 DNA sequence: TGCAGCGTCTTTCAAGGACTTGCCCATGAGCAGTTCTTC.

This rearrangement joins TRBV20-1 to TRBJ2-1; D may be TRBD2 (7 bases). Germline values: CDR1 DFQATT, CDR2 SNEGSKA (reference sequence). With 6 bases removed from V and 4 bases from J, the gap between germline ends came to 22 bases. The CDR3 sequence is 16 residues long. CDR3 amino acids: CSARNRASGPYNEQFF. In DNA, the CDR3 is TGCAGTGCCAGAAACAGGGCTAGCGGACCTTACAATGAGCAGTTCTTC.

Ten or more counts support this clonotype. The CDR3 sequence is CASSGDRIIKEQYF. The CDR3 coding sequence is TGTGCCAGCAGCGGGGACAGGATTATTAAGGAGCAGTACTTC. The gene calls are TRBV12-3 or TRBV12-4 and TRBJ2-7; 8 bases agree with TRBD1. The CDR3 covers 14 residues. The junction had 11 bases not matched to a gene; V was cut back by 6 bases and J by 7 bases.

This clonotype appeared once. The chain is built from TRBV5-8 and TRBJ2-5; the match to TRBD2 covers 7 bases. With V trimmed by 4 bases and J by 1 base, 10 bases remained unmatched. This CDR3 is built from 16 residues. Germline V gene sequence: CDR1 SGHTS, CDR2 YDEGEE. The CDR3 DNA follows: TGTGCCAGCAGCCCAGGCCTAGCGGCGACCCAAGAGACCCAGTACTTC. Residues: CASSPGLAATQETQYF.

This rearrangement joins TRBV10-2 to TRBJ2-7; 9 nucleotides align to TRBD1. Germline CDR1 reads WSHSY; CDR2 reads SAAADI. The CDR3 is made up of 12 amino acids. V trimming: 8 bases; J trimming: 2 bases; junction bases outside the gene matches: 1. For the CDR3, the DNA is TGCGCCAGCCGGGACAGGGCCTACGAGCAGTACTTC. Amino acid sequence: CASRDRAYEQYF.

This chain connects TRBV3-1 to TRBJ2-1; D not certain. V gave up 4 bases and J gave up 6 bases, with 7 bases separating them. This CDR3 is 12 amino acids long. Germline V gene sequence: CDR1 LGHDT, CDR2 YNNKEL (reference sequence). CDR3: CASSRLTNEQFF. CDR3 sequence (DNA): TGTGCCAGCAGCCGCCTTACCAATGAGCAGTTCTTC.

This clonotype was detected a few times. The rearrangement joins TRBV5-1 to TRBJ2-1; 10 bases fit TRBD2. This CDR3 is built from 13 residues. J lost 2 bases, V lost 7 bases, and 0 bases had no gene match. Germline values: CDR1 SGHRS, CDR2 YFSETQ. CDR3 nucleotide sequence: TGCGCCAGCGGGACTAGCGCCTACAATGAGCAGTTCTTC. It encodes CASGTSAYNEQFF.